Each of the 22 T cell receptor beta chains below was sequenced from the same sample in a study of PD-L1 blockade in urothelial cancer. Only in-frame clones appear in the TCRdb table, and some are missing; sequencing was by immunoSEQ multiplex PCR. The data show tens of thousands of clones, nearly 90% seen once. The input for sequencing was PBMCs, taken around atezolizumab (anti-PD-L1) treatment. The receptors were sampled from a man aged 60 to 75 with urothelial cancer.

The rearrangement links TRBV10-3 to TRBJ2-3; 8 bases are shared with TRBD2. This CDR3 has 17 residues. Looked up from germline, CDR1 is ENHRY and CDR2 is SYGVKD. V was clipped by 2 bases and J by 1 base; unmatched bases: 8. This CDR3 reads CAISEIGGGSRTDTQYF. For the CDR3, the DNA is TGTGCCATCAGTGAGATTGGCGGGGGGTCCCGCACAGATACGCAGTATTTT.

This chain's CDR3 is CASSPDRAYNSPLHF. The CDR3 DNA is TGCGCCAGCAGCCCGGACAGGGCCTATAATTCACCCCTCCACTTT. V is TRBV4-3 and J is TRBJ1-6; 8 bases match TRBD1. The ends lost 4 bases at V and 2 bases at J; junction bases unmatched: 1. This CDR3 region has 15 residues. Germline V gene lookup returns CDR1 LGHNA and CDR2 YSLEER.

This chain's CDR3 is CASSYSSTQYF. Here the CDR3 DNA reads TGCGCCAGCAGCTACAGTAGTACGCAGTATTTT. The rearrangement uses TRBV5-1 and TRBJ2-3, with D hard to call. The CDR3 length is 11 residues. Germline V CDR1 and CDR2: SGHRS, YFSETQ. With 3 bases removed from V and 8 bases from J, the gap between germline ends came to 7 bases.

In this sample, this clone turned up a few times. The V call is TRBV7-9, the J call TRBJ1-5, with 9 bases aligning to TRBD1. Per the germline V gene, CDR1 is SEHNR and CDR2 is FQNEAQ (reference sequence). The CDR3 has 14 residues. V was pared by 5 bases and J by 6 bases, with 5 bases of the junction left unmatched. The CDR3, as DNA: TGTGCCAGCAGCCCGGGACAGGGAACTCAGCCCCAGCATTTT. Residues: CASSPGQGTQPQHF.

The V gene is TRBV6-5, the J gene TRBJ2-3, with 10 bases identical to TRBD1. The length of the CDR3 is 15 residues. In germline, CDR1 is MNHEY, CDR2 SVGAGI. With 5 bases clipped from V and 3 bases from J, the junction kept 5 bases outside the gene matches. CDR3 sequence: CASSRQGAKTDTQYF. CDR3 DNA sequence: TGTGCCAGCAGTAGACAGGGGGCGAAGACAGATACGCAGTATTTT.

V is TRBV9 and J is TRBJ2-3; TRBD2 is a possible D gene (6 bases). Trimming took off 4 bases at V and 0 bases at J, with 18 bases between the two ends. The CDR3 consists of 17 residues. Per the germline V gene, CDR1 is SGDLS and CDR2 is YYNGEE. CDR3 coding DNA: TGTGCCAGCAGCTTGGGACTTCGGCGAACTAGCACAGATACGCAGTATTTT. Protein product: CASSLGLRRTSTDTQYF.

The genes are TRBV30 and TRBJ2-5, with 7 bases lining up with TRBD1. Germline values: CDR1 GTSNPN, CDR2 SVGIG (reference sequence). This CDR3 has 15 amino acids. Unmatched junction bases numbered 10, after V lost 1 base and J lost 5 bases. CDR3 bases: TGTGCCTGGAGTGATGTTACAGGGGCTGGGGAGACCCAGTACTTC. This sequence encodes CAWSDVTGAGETQYF.

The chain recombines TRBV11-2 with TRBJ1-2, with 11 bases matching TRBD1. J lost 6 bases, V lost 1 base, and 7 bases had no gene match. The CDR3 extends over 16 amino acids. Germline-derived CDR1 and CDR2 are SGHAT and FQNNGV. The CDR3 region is CASSLVGGQGGDGYTF. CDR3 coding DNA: TGTGCCAGCAGCTTAGTTGGGGGACAGGGGGGAGATGGCTACACCTTC.

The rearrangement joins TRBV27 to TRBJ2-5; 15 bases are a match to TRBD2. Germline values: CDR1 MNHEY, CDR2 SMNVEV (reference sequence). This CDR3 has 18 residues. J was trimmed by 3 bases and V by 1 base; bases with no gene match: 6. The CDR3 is CASSLFGTSGGKKETQYF. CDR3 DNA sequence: TGTGCCAGCAGTTTATTCGGGACTAGCGGGGGGAAAAAAGAGACCCAGTACTTC.

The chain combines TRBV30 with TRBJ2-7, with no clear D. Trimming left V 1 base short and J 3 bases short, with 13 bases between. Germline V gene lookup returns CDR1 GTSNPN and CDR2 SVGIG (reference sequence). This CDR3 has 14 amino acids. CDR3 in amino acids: CAWSAGSLNYEQYF. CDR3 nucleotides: TGTGCCTGGAGTGCAGGCAGCTTGAACTACGAGCAGTACTTC.

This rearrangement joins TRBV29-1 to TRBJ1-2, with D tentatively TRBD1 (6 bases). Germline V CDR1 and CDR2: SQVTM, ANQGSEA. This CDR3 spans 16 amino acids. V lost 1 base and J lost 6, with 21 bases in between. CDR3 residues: CSVEVSERGRGDGYTF. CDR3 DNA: TGCAGCGTTGAAGTATCCGAACGAGGGAGGGGGGATGGCTACACCTTC. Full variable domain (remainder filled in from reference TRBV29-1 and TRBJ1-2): SAVISQKPSRDICQRGTSLTIQCQVDSQVTMMFWYRQQPGQSLTLIATANQGSEATYESGFVIDKFPISRPNLTFSTLTVSNMSPEDSSIYLCSVEVSERGRGDGYTFGSGTRLTVV.

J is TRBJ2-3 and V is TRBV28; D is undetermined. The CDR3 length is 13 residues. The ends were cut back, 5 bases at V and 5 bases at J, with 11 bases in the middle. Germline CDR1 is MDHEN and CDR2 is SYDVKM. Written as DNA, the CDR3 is TGTGCCAGCAGTCCCACCTACCAAGATACGCAGTATTTT. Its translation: CASSPTYQDTQYF.

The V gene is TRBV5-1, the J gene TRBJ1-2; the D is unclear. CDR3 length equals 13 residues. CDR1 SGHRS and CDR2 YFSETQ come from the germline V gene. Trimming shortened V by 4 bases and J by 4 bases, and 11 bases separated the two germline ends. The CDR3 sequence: CASSPGDLYGYTF. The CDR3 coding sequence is TGCGCCAGCAGCCCCGGGGATCTCTATGGCTACACCTTC.

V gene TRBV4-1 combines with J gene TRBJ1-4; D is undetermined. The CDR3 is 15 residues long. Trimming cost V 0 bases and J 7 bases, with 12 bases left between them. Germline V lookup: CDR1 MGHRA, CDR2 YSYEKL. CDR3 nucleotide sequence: TGCGCCAGCAGCCAAGAGCCGGGTTTTGGTGAAAAACTGTTTTTT. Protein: CASSQEPGFGEKLFF.

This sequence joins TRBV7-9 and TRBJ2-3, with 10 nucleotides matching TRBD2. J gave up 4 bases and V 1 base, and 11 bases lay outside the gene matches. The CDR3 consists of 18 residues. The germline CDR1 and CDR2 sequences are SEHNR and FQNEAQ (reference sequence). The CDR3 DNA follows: TGTGCCAGCAGCTTAGGAGTGGTCGGGACTAGCGTGTCAGATACGCAGTATTTT. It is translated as CASSLGVVGTSVSDTQYF.

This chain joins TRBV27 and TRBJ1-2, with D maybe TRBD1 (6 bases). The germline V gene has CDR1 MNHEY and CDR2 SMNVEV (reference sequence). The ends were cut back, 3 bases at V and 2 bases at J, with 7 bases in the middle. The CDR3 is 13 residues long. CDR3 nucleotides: TGTGCCAGCAGTTTTGACAGGAACTATGGCTACACCTTC. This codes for CASSFDRNYGYTF.

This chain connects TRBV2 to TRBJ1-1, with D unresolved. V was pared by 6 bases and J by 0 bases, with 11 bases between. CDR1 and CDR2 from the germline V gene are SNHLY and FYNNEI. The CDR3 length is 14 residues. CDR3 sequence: CASREPLMNTEAFF. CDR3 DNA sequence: TGTGCCAGCAGGGAACCTCTTATGAACACTGAAGCTTTCTTT. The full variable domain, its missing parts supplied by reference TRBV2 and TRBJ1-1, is EPEVTQTPSHQVTQMGQEVILRCVPISNHLYFYWYRQILGQKVEFLVSFYNNEISEKSEIFDDQFSVERPDGSNFTLKIRSTKLEDSAMYFCASREPLMNTEAFFGQGTRLTVV.

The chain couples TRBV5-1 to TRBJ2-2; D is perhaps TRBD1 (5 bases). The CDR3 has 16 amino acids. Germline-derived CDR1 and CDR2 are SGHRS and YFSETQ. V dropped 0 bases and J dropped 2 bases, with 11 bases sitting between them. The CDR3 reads CASSLAWGSNTGELFF. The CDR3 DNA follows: TGCGCCAGCAGCTTGGCCTGGGGCAGCAACACCGGGGAGCTGTTTTTT.

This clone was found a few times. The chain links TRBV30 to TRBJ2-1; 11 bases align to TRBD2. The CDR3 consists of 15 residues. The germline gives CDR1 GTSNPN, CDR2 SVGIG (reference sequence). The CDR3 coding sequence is TGTGCATCCGGGGGGCTAGCGGGGGGCTACAATGAGCAGTTCTTC. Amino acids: CASGGLAGGYNEQFF.

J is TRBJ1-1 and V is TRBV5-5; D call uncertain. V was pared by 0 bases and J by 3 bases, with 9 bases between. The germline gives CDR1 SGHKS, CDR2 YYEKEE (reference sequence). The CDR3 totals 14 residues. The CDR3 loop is CASSLVTEDTEAFF. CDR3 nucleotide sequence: TGTGCCAGCAGCTTGGTGACGGAGGACACTGAAGCTTTCTTT.

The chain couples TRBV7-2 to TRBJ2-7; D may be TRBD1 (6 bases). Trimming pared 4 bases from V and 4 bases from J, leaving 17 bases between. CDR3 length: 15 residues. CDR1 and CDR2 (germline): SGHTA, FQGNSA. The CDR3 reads CASSSTGTKIYEQYF. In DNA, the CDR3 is TGTGCCAGCAGCTCCACCGGGACAAAAATTTACGAGCAGTACTTC.

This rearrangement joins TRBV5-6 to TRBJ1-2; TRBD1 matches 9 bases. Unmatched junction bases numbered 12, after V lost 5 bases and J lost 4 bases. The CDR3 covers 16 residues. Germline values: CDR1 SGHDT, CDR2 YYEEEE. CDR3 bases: TGTGCCAGCAGTTTTTCCGGGACAGGGAATGCCTATGGCTACACCTTC. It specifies CASSFSGTGNAYGYTF.